This section outlines one TCR beta chain sequence together with its context. This clone has a handful of counts. The specificity of this receptor is unknown. Nothing much larger sits one base from this clone, and base qualities are not available. The CDR3, from cysteine to phenylalanine, totals 16 residues. The entry retains the CDR3 DNA only, 48 bases that are in frame from base 1. Via the germline V gene, CDR1 is SGHDT and CDR2 YYEEEE. V gives up 1 base and J gives up 5 bases, and the segment between their germline ends measures 13 bases. According to the study, the label for this sample's time point signals: less than 30 weeks on oral tofacitinib. The treatment or condition tag for this specimen amounts to: oral pan-JAK inhibitor, 5-10 mg twice daily. Lesional scalp punch biopsies and peripheral blood were obtained from alopecia areata patients. PBMCs were isolated by density centrifugation and stained for CD3, CD4 and CD8, after which CD4+ and CD8+ T cells were sorted on a FACSAria.

The source of the sample is a study of CD8+ T cells in alopecia areata (dated by TCRdb to 2017 to 2018). For the wider study: Treated patients were enrolled in an open-label pilot trial of oral tofacitinib at 5 to 10 mg twice daily for moderate-to-severe alopecia areata. Tofacitinib was administered for 6 to 18 months, and 6 months of follow-up off drug were then conducted to assess delayed response and recurrence. For the treated patients, the SALT score, which quantifies what percentage of scalp surface area is affected, served as the measure of disease severity. To study T cell clonal expansion in alopecia areata, the researchers applied high-throughput TCRbeta sequencing to both the C3H/HeJ mouse model and human patients. In humans, TCRbeta sequencing was performed on scalp tissue and on sorted CD4+ and CD8+ peripheral blood T cells from healthy controls and from patients with patchy or totalis/universalis alopecia areata. Biopsies were taken from tofacitinib-treated patients at baseline and at 4 and 24 weeks of treatment, and a later scalp biopsy was taken in several of the tofacitinib-treated patients. Scalp clonality was compared across normal scalp (n=4), patchy alopecia areata scalp (n=8), and alopecia totalis/universalis scalp (n=8). RNA came from the PAXgene miRNA kit for fixed scalp, the miRNeasy kit for PBMCs, and the RNeasy kit for mouse skin. TCRbeta CDR3 regions were amplified by immunoSEQ multiplex PCR using 35 Vbeta forward and 13 Jbeta reverse primers.

To prepare the library, the immunoSEQ multiplex PCR assay was applied. For TCR sequencing, RNA was extracted from every sample and reverse transcribed into cDNA to serve as template. First-strand cDNA was synthesized with SuperScript III using a 2:1 mix of oligo-dT and random hexamers. A synthetic immune receptor repertoire was used to assess amplification bias, and residual bias was removed computationally. In the paper's pipeline: After raw reads were preprocessed to remove errors, the CDR3 was defined following IMGT conventions as running from the conserved cysteine to phenylalanine. Clonality was computed as 1 minus the Shannon entropy, with the entropy normalized by log2 of the number of productive unique TCRs. Scalp TCRbeta sequences were cross-referenced with sorted blood CD4 and CD8 repertoires so that the CD4 or CD8 identity of scalp clones could be inferred. TCRdb took over this immuneACCESS table, retaining in-frame rearrangements with V and J assigned. Such tables are incomplete; in checked studies, under half of the missing clones stem from an unresolved V gene, and the remainder is unexplained. V, J and clone size were drawn from that table, and D and trimming were deduced from the DNA. The sample includes over 150,000 clones, with 60% observed a single time. Clones ranked in the top ten supply approximately 15% of the sample.

Broader findings and caveats from the paper: Higher clonality and more expanded CD8+ clones were observed in lesional scalp than in normal scalp, particularly in alopecia totalis/universalis, a finding suggestive of antigenic drive. Compared with mice, TCR sequences shared between patients were less clear, possibly partly because of HLA diversity across the patient population. Tofacitinib significantly decreased scalp clonality and the number of expanded CD8+ clones among the top 100 scalp clones. Resident alphabeta T cells in normal human skin are also sequenced, complicating scalp TCR repertoire analysis, unlike mouse skin dominated by gammadelta T cells. During tofacitinib treatment, many expanded lesional clones stuck around in both scalp and blood, and this persistence may partly explain why relapse happens after treatment is stopped. Because the treated cohort was small and had only one nonresponder, larger studies are needed to examine links between baseline CD8+ expansion and response.

The sample consisted of CD4+ T cells sorted from blood, taken at week 24, from a patient treated with tofacitinib. This chain joins TRBV5-6 to TRBJ1-6, with no confidently assigned D gene. The TCR was taken from a human donor with alopecia areata. The CDR3 corresponds to CASSLYGGPNNSPLHF. The DNA is TGTGCCAGCAGCTTGTATGGCGGCCCCAATAATTCACCCCTCCACTTT.